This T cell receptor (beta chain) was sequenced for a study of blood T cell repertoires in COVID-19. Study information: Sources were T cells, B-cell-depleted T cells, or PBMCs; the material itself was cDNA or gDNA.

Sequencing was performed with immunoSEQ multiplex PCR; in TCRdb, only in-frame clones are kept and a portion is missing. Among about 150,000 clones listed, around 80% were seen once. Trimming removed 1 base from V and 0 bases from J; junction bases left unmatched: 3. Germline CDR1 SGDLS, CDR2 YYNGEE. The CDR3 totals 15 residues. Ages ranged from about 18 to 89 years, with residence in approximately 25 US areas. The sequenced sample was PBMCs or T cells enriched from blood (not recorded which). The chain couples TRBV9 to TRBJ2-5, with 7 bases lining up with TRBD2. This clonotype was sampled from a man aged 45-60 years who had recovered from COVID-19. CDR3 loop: CASSVTGLDQETQYF. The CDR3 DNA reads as TGTGCCAGCAGCGTAACAGGACTAGACCAAGAGACCCAGTACTTC.